A selection of T cell receptor beta chains follows, all from one sample in a study of T-cell reconstitution after alpha-beta-depleted transplantation in children. Via MiXCR, TCRdb re-called the PCR reads, giving one row per CDR3 protein. The table has over 200,000 distinct CDR3 sequences, roughly 8.3% seen once; the top ten hold under 40%. Sequences were derived from PBMCs, mostly from graft donor cells, sampled 360 days after TCRalphabeta/CD19-depleted stem cell transplant. These receptors all stem from a male patient between 2 and 15 years old who had a stem cell transplant for acute myeloid leukemia, so the T cells may come from the graft donor. CDR3s include the opening cysteine and the closing phenylalanine or tryptophan. A D gene is named only where the DNA matches it firmly. Clone size appears in some rows only: once, few, many, or a class for an expanded clone.

TGTGCCATCAGTGATGAACACCACAATCAGCCCCAGCATTTT CAISDEHHNQPQHF TRBJ1-5 few TRBV10-3 .
TGTGCCAGCAGCTTAGGAGCTCACATGACTCAAGAGACCCAGTACTTC CASSLGAHMTQETQYF TRBJ2-5 . TRBV7-2 .
TGTGCCAGCAGCTTAGACGCTGTGACCCAGTACTTC CASSLDAVTQYF TRBJ2-5 . TRBV7-2 .
TGTGCCAGCTCACCGACTAGCTCGAGTGACTCTGGGGCCAACGTCCTGACTTTC CASSPTSSSDSGANVLTF TRBJ2-6 . TRBV18 TRBD2
TGTGCTAGCAGCTTAGGACCCTCGACAGGGGCGACTGTCACAGATACGCAGTATTTT CASSLGPSTGATVTDTQYF TRBJ2-3 few TRBV7-7 TRBD1
TGTGCCAGCAGCTTCTCCGGGACGCATGGGGAGACCCAGTACTTC CASSFSGTHGETQYF TRBJ2-5 few TRBV7-2 .
TGCGCCAGCAGCTTGTCAGCCTACAATGAGCAGTTCTTC CASSLSAYNEQFF TRBJ2-1 . TRBV5-1 .
TGTGCCAGCAGTTGGAATACCGTCTGGGCCGGGGAGCTGTTTTTT CASSWNTVWAGELFF TRBJ2-2 few TRBV6-2/TRBV6-3 .
TGCAGTCCAATGGGCCCCTTAGGAGATACGCAGTATTTT CSPMGPLGDTQYF TRBJ2-3 . TRBV20-1 .
TGTGCCAGCGAGTTCGGGGAGCTGTTTTTT CASEFGELFF TRBJ2-2 many TRBV7-9 .
TGTGCCAGCAGTTACTACGGGGCGGGAGGGCCCAGTGAGCAGTTCTTC CASSYYGAGGPSEQFF TRBJ2-1 few TRBV6-5 TRBD2
TGTGCCAGTCGTGAGGCCCGTTCTAATGAAAAACTGTTTTTT CASREARSNEKLFF TRBJ1-4 many TRBV12-3/TRBV12-4 .
TGTGCCAGCAGCTTGTTGTCCGGGAAGACTGGAAACACCATATATTTT CASSLLSGKTGNTIYF TRBJ1-3 many TRBV5-6 .
TGCAGCGTTGAAGAAAATTCAAATCAGCCCCAGCATTTT CSVEENSNQPQHF TRBJ1-5 many TRBV29-1 .
TGTGCCAGCAGTTCCCCGGCAGGGGGCTATGGCTACACCTTC CASSSPAGGYGYTF TRBJ1-2 many TRBV28 TRBD1
TGCAGTGCTAGTTGGGGTGGCACTGAAGCTTTCTTT CSASWGGTEAFF TRBJ1-1 many TRBV20-1 .
TGTGCCAGCAGCTTTTCTACTACACGACTCCTAGCCTACAATGAGCAGTTCTTC CASSFSTTRLLAYNEQFF TRBJ2-1 . TRBV7-8 .